The 3 T cell receptor beta chains presented below share a single source sample, sequenced in a study of CD8 T cells in ankylosing spondylitis. Using its own MiXCR run on the 5' RACE reads, TCRdb lists one record per CDR3 protein. The sample records 150,000 or so distinct CDR3 sequences, 8.5% to 10% being singletons. Material: blood, either unsorted or a sorted T cell fraction (not recorded which). These receptor sequences come from a female donor with ankylosing spondylitis or in good health (not recorded which).

This clonotype was seen only a few times. This chain connects TRBV20-1 to TRBJ1-2; no definite D call. This CDR3 comprises 13 residues. V was clipped by 5 bases and J by 6 bases, with 16 bases between them. Per germline, CDR1 DFQATT and CDR2 SNEGSKA (reference sequence). CDR3 protein: CSAPRDMGDGYTF. The CDR3, as DNA: TGCAGTGCTCCGAGAGACATGGGCGATGGCTACACCTTC.

The table lists this clonotype with many counts. This rearrangement joins TRBV7-9 to TRBJ1-1, with D unresolved. This CDR3 is built from 14 residues. V lost 2 bases, J lost 0 bases, and 7 bases lay in between. Germline lookup yields CDR1 SEHNR and CDR2 FQNEAQ (reference sequence). CDR3 in DNA: TGTGCCAGCAGCTTAACCGCCATGAACACTGAAGCTTTCTTT. Amino acids: CASSLTAMNTEAFF.

The chain employs TRBV7-6 and TRBJ2-3, with 9 bases aligning to TRBD2. CDR1 and CDR2 from the germline V gene are SGHVS and FNYEAQ. Losses at the gene ends were 0 bases for V and 1 base for J; bases not matched to a gene: 8. CDR3 size: 18 residues. The chain's CDR3 is CASSLAIETSGGTDTQYF. The DNA of the CDR3 is TGTGCCAGCAGCTTAGCGATCGAGACTAGCGGCGGCACAGATACGCAGTATTTT.